The rows below give T cell receptor beta chains drawn from one sample of a study of identical twins. TCRdb fed the 5' RACE reads into MiXCR, producing one record per CDR3 protein. This table holds about 720,000 distinct CDR3 sequences, 8.5% to 9% found once. This same sample was also taken into another study, of yellow fever vaccine responses in identical twins.

Sequencing used PBMCs. The receptors derive from a young woman in good health. The CDR3 runs from the conserved cysteine through the conserved F or W.

V gene	J gene	CDR3 protein
TRBV6-1	TRBJ1-1	CASSRNTGTNTEAFF
TRBV5-6	TRBJ2-7	CASSSDGEGAYEQYF
TRBV20-1	TRBJ2-1	CSATTSGDYREQFF
TRBV11-3	TRBJ2-2	CASSVRGRTGELFF
TRBV27	TRBJ2-7	CASRWAAEAYEQYF
TRBV5-1	TRBJ2-3	CASSFPTGTGGTDTQYF
TRBV10-3	TRBJ2-7	CAITMDGSYEQYF
TRBV30	TRBJ1-4	CACPGQGNEKLFF
TRBV5-6	TRBJ1-2	CAMGPGQLYGYTF
TRBV20-1	TRBJ2-4	CSARVRDLAKNIQYF
TRBV11-1	TRBJ2-7	CASSLGDLAGVVSYEQYF
TRBV3-1	TRBJ2-7	CASSQGGGNYEQYF
TRBV29-1	TRBJ2-7	CSVEGRELNEQYF
TRBV18	TRBJ1-5	CASSPGGAYSNQPQHF
TRBV3-1	TRBJ2-5	CASSRRQGEHKETQYF
TRBV27	TRBJ1-1	CASWDRGGGNTEAFF
TRBV15	TRBJ2-7	CATSRDPGGNYEQYF
TRBV5-1	TRBJ1-1	CASSLTYLNTEAFF
TRBV5-1	TRBJ1-1	CASSVGQIMNTEAFF
TRBV29-1	TRBJ2-5	CSARDTPGETQYF
TRBV20-1	TRBJ2-3	CSAKRSGDIISWDTQYF
TRBV2	TRBJ1-1	CASRYRENTEAFF
TRBV7-2	TRBJ1-1	CASSFPGLNTEAFF
TRBV10-3	TRBJ2-5	CAVEPGHRRGNQETQYF
TRBV20-1	TRBJ2-7	CSASPGLTTYEQYF
TRBV5-5	TRBJ2-7	CASQGSNSYEQYF
TRBV11-1	TRBJ2-1	CASSLQWTSYEQFF
TRBV6-4	TRBJ2-1	CASSPGLTDLPEQFF
TRBV28	TRBJ2-4	CASSRRTSDIQYF
TRBV4-1	TRBJ2-1	CASSQDHGGARNEQFF
TRBV2	TRBJ2-4	CASSEAPGTGIVLAKNIQYF
TRBV11-1	TRBJ2-2	CASSQSLGVTGELFF
TRBV6-2/TRBV6-3	TRBJ2-1	CASSSRDNEQFF
TRBV2	TRBJ2-7	CASSGPVAFRSSYEQYF
TRBV20-1	TRBJ1-2	CSASSPHRRDRDYGYTF
TRBV7-9	TRBJ2-5	CASSPRGGSTSPETQYF
TRBV7-9	TRBJ1-2	CASSLAQAEGALGYTF
TRBV5-1	TRBJ1-2	CASSLDGMRDGYTF
TRBV20-1	TRBJ2-1	CSAAPYSTTLGVGNEQFF
TRBV4-1	TRBJ2-1	CASSQTAREQFF
TRBV6-1	TRBJ2-2	CATSDRGRSTGELFF
TRBV29-1	TRBJ1-1	CSVETGEGGAAFF
TRBV6-4	TRBJ2-1	CASSEAASGDNEQFF
TRBV25-1	TRBJ2-1	CASSAFGQVQDEQFF
TRBV7-2	TRBJ1-6	CASSRQTGENSPLHF
TRBV6-5	TRBJ2-1	CASSYEIAGPSQFF
TRBV27	TRBJ2-5	CASSWSGNQETQYF
TRBV5-4	TRBJ2-3	CASSPGTQGDTQYF
TRBV14	TRBJ2-7	CASSLQRGWEQYF
TRBV6-2/TRBV6-3	TRBJ2-7	CASSLGSVGEQYF